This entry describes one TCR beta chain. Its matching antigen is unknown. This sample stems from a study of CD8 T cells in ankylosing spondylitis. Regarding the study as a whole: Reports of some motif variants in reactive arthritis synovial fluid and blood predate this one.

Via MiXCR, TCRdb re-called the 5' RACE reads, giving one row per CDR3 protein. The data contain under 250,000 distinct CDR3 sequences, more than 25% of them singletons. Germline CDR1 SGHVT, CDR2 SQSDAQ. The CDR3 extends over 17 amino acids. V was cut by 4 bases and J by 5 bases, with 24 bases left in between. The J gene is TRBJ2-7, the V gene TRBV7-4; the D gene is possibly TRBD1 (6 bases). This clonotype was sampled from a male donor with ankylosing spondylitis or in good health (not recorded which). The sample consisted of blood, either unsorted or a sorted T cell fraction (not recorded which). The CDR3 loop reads CASSSCLAGDGLHEQYF. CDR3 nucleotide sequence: TGTGCCAGCAGCTCCTGCCTTGCAGGGGACGGTCTCCACGAGCAGTACTTC.